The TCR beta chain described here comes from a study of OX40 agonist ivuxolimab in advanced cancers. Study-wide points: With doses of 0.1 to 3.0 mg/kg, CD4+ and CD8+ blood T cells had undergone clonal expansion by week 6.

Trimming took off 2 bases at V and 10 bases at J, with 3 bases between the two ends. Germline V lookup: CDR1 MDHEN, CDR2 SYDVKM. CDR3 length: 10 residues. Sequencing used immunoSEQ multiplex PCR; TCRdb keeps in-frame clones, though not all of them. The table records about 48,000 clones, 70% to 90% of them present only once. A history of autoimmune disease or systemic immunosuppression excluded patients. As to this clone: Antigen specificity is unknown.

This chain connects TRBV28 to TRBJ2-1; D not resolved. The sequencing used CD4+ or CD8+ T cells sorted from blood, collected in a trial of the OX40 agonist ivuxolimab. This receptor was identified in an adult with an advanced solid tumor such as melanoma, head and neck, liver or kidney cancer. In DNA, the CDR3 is TGTGCCAGCAGTTTAAAAGAGCAGTTCTTC. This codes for CASSLKEQFF. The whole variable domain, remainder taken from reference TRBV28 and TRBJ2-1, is DVKVTQSSRYLVKRTGEKVFLECVQDMDHENMFWYRQDPGLGLRLIYFSYDVKMKEKGDIPEGYSVSREKKERFSLILESASTNQTSMYLCASSLKEQFFGPGTRLTVL.